This T cell receptor beta chain was sequenced for a study of shared clonotypes between healthy human individuals. Findings and limits, study-wide: Between a handful of donors, naive CD4 clonotypes were shared at a level of approximately 5%.

Naive-designated CD8 cells lacked CD45RO, were positively enriched for CCR7, and omitted terminally differentiated effector memory CD45RA+ cells. With respect to this clone: Its specificity is not known.

Researchers divided each subset's genomic DNA evenly across several immunoSEQ plates. TCRdb keeps only in-frame clones here, not all; method: immunoSEQ multiplex PCR. The sample contains 2 million to 2.5 million clones, about 95% of which appear only once. After removal of 7 bases from V and 4 bases from J, the junction contained 0 bases not matched to a gene. Germline V gives CDR1 SEHNR, CDR2 FQNEAQ (reference sequence). The CDR3 covers 11 residues. Source material: naive CD8+ T cells sorted from blood. The sequence derives from a man aged 18 to 30 in good health. The chain carries TRBV7-9 and TRBJ2-5, with TRBD1 matching over 7 bases. Here the CDR3 DNA reads TGTGCCAGCACAGGGGGAGAGACCCAGTACTTC. It is translated as CASTGGETQYF.